One sample yielded the 8 T cell receptor beta chains listed below, sequenced in a study of cytomegalovirus exposure and HLA in healthy donors. Use of 60 Vbeta and 13 Jbeta primers characterized the PCR. Repertoires were generated with immunoSEQ multiplex PCR, while TCRdb's copy carries only in-frame clones and drops some. The profile shows around 40,000 clones, approximately 78% of them singletons. Sequencing was done on a sample of PBMCs. These receptor sequences come from a woman aged 25 to 39 in good health and CMV-seronegative.

This sequence joins TRBV10-3 and TRBJ2-1, with TRBD2 matching over 8 bases. Germline V gene sequence: CDR1 ENHRY, CDR2 SYGVKD. The CDR3 length is 16 residues. V shed 3 bases and J 7 bases; nucleotides not matched to a gene: 11. The DNA for the CDR3 is TGTGCCATCAGTGACGGACGGGGGGGCCATGATAATGAGCAGTTCTTC. This sequence encodes CAISDGRGGHDNEQFF.

This clone showed up just a few times. CDR3 coding DNA: TGTGCCATCAGTGGCCCACCGGGGGGGGACAATGAGCAGTTCTTC. Its protein is CAISGPPGGDNEQFF. The chain links TRBV10-3 to TRBJ2-1; TRBD2 matches 8 bases. The CDR3 spans 15 residues. Losses at the gene ends were 4 bases for V and 5 bases for J; bases not matched to a gene: 7. CDR1 and CDR2 from the germline V gene are ENHRY and SYGVKD.

This chain links TRBV28 with TRBJ1-5, with 7 bases matching TRBD1. The CDR3 is 13 residues long. Germline-derived CDR1 and CDR2 are MDHEN and SYDVKM. Trimming cost V 8 bases and J 5 bases; bases outside gene matches: 6. CDR3 DNA: TGTGCCAGCGGAACAGGGGTGGATCAGCCCCAGCATTTT. Translated, it gives CASGTGVDQPQHF. Based on the CDR3 plus reference TRBV28 and TRBJ1-5, the full variable domain is DVKVTQSSRYLVKRTGEKVFLECVQDMDHENMFWYRQDPGLGLRLIYFSYDVKMKEKGDIPEGYSVSREKKERFSLILESASTNQTSMYLCASGTGVDQPQHFGDGTRLSIL.

The V call is TRBV5-1, the J call TRBJ2-7; 13 bases map to TRBD2. The CDR3 is made up of 16 amino acids. Trimming took 4 bases from V and 4 from J; bases not matched to a gene: 8. CDR1 and CDR2 (germline): SGHRS, YFSETQ. The CDR3, as DNA: TGCGCCAGCAGCCAGGAAAGGACTAGCGGGAGTTACGAGCAGTACTTC. This translates into CASSQERTSGSYEQYF.

The chain recombines TRBV30 with TRBJ2-7; D not certain. Germline V gene lookup returns CDR1 GTSNPN and CDR2 SVGIG (reference sequence). This CDR3 contains 14 residues. The ends were cut back, 2 bases at V and 7 bases at J, with 18 bases in the middle. The CDR3 protein is CAWSSGSVVGEQYF. The CDR3 DNA is TGTGCCTGGAGTTCAGGATCGGTGGTTGGGGAGCAGTACTTC.

The chain's CDR3 is CASSPDRGDEKLFF. The CDR3 nucleotides read TGTGCCAGCAGCCCGGACAGGGGTGACGAAAAACTGTTTTTT. The chain employs TRBV5-4 and TRBJ1-4; TRBD1 aligns across 9 bases. The junction had 6 bases not matched to a gene; V was cut back by 4 bases and J by 8 bases. CDR1 is SGHNT and CDR2 is YYREEE in the germline V gene (reference sequence). There are 14 residues in the CDR3.

The chain employs TRBV27 and TRBJ2-1, with D possibly matching TRBD2 (6 bases). V gave up 2 bases and J gave up 7 bases, with 12 bases separating them. In germline, CDR1 is MNHEY, CDR2 SMNVEV (reference sequence). CDR3 length: 14 amino acids. The CDR3 reads CASSLGLPGNEQFF. The CDR3 DNA sequence: TGTGCCAGCAGTTTAGGACTACCCGGGAATGAGCAGTTCTTC.

This clone is a singleton in its sample. The chain couples TRBV30 to TRBJ2-2; tentative D call: TRBD2 (6 bases). Germline CDR1 reads GTSNPN; CDR2 reads SVGIG (reference sequence). Trimming shortened V by 0 bases and J by 3 bases, and 11 bases separated the two germline ends. This CDR3 spans 15 amino acids. This CDR3 reads CAWSVGGRHTGELFF. The CDR3 coding sequence is TGTGCCTGGAGTGTCGGGGGAAGACACACCGGGGAGCTGTTTTTT.